Given below is one T cell receptor beta chain in context. Its specificity is unknown. The data stem from a study of shared clonotypes between healthy human individuals. Study at large: Each donor contributed plates that comprised three CD4 naive, three CD4 memory, two CD8 naive and one CD8 memory.

CD8 cells classed as naive were CD45RO-negative and positively selected for CCR7, excluding terminally differentiated effector memory CD45RA+ cells. TCRdb keeps only in-frame clones here, not all; method: immunoSEQ multiplex PCR. The data hold about 1,900,000 clones, with approximately 94% observed a single time. Overall study findings and caveats: Naive subsets, compared against memory subsets, generally had larger estimated richness values.

Germline V lookup: CDR1 MRHNA, CDR2 SNTAGT. The CDR3 contains 14 residues. V lost 2 bases and J 4 bases, leaving 9 bases between the germline ends. This sequence originates from a man aged 18 to 35 in good health. The chain joins TRBV6-4 to TRBJ2-1, with a weak D call TRBD2 (5 bases). The sample taken for sequencing was naive CD8+ T cells sorted from blood. The CDR3 DNA reads TGTGCCAGCAGTGACAGCGGACTTTACAATGAGCAGTTCTTC. Translation: CASSDSGLYNEQFF.